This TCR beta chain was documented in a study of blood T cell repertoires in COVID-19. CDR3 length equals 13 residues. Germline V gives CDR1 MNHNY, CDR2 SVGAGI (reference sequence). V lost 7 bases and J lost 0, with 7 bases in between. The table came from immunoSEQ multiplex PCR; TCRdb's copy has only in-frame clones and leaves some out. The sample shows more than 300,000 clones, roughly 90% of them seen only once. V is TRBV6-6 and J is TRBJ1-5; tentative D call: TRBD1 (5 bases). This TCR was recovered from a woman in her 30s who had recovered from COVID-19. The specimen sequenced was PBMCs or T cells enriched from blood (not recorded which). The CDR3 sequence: CASTDSSNQPQHF. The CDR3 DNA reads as TGTGCCAGCACCGACAGTAGCAATCAGCCCCAGCATTTT.